This is a list of T cell receptor beta chains from one sample in a study of T cells in localized non-small cell lung cancer. This table comes from immunoSEQ multiplex PCR, and its TCRdb copy is limited to in-frame clones, with some not included. The repertoire holds 100,000 to 150,000 clones, with 89% as singletons. Sample: peripheral blood, taken before any cancer treatment. These TCRs come from a female donor of 60 years or more with stage I lung adenocarcinoma. CDR3s include the opening cysteine and the closing phenylalanine or tryptophan. D genes are given only for firm matches. Clone size is shown for a subset of rows, as once, few, many or a class of expanded clone.

TRBJ2-1	.	.	TRBV11-2	CASSTVVGGDNEQFF	TGTGCCAGCAGCACAGTAGTAGGAGGGGACAATGAGCAGTTCTTC
TRBJ2-2	.	.	TRBV28	CASKVHTGELFF	TGTGCCAGCAAAGTCCACACCGGGGAGCTGTTTTTT
TRBJ2-2	.	.	TRBV19	CASSPYPSDTAGELFF	TGTGCCAGTAGTCCCTATCCTTCTGACACTGCCGGGGAGCTGTTTTTT
TRBJ2-3	.	.	TRBV19	CASSIATGSTDTQYF	TGTGCCAGTAGTATAGCGACAGGCAGCACAGATACGCAGTATTTT
TRBJ2-3	.	TRBD2	TRBV6-6	CASSYSWREVTDTQYF	TGTGCCAGCAGTTACTCGTGGCGGGAGGTTACAGATACGCAGTATTTT
TRBJ2-7	.	TRBD2	TRBV18	CASSPRLAGGYEQYF	TGTGCCAGCTCACCGAGACTAGCGGGAGGGTACGAGCAGTACTTC
TRBJ1-1	.	TRBD1	TRBV6-1	CASSATGDTEAFF	TGTGCCAGCAGCGCAACAGGGGACACTGAAGCTTTCTTT
TRBJ2-6	once	.	TRBV2	CASTRGPGGANVLTF	TGTGCCAGCACCCGGGGACCGGGAGGGGCCAACGTCCTGACTTTC
TRBJ1-4	few	.	TRBV30	CAWTVDSDEKLFF	TGTGCCTGGACCGTGGATTCGGATGAAAAACTGTTTTTT
TRBJ2-7	.	.	TRBV7-6	CASSLNHGEQYF	TGTGCCAGCAGCTTAAATCATGGGGAGCAGTACTTC
TRBJ1-3	.	.	TRBV5-6	CASSFNYQGYTIYF	TGTGCCAGCAGCTTCAACTATCAGGGTTACACCATATATTTT
TRBJ1-1	.	TRBD1	TRBV7-3	CASSLRDRQQAFF	TGTGCCAGCAGCTTAAGGGACAGGCAACAAGCTTTCTTT
TRBJ1-1	.	.	TRBV27	CASSLSRQRGTEAFF	TGTGCCAGCAGTTTGTCCCGGCAAAGGGGGACTGAAGCTTTCTTT
TRBJ2-7	.	.	TRBV2	CASIQGGSYEQYF	TGTGCCAGCATTCAGGGGGGGTCCTACGAGCAGTACTTC
TRBJ2-2	.	.	TRBV28	CASSFWENTGELFF	TGTGCCAGCAGTTTTTGGGAAAACACCGGGGAGCTGTTTTTT
TRBJ1-1	.	.	TRBV18	CASSPQNTEAFF	TGTGCCAGCTCACCCCAGAACACTGAAGCTTTCTTT
TRBJ2-3	.	.	TRBV9	CASSGSGDTQYF	TGTGCCAGCAGCGGCTCGGGAGATACGCAGTATTTT
TRBJ2-1	once	TRBD2	TRBV5-1	CASSRLPVAGGFNEQFF	TGCGCCAGCAGCCGCCTTCCGGTAGCGGGAGGGTTCAATGAGCAGTTCTTC
TRBJ2-1	.	.	TRBV6-1	CASSGRGADLYNEQFF	TGTGCCAGCAGTGGAAGGGGAGCGGACCTGTACAATGAGCAGTTCTTC
TRBJ2-1	.	TRBD2	TRBV10-3	CAISVLAGGPDSGEQFF	TGTGCCATCAGTGTGCTAGCGGGAGGACCGGATAGTGGTGAGCAGTTCTTC
TRBJ2-6	.	TRBD1	TRBV4-1	CASSPLDRGLSGANVLTF	TGCGCCAGCAGCCCTTTGGACAGGGGGCTCTCTGGGGCCAACGTCCTGACTTTC
TRBJ1-1	.	TRBD1	TRBV16	CASSPLQGTEAFF	TGTGCCAGCAGCCCATTACAGGGGACTGAAGCTTTCTTT
TRBJ2-7	.	.	TRBV7-6	CASSLGEDRQYF	TGTGCCAGCAGCTTGGGGGAGGATCGGCAGTACTTC
TRBJ2-7	.	.	TRBV19	CASSRSGVGPSYEQYF	TGTGCCAGTAGTAGGAGCGGAGTGGGGCCCTCCTACGAGCAGTACTTC
TRBJ2-5	.	.	TRBV5-1	CASSQDSGETQYF	TGCGCCAGCAGCCAAGACAGTGGAGAGACCCAGTACTTC
TRBJ2-7	.	.	TRBV4-1	CASSQDLAEYYEQYF	TGCGCCAGCAGCCAAGATTTAGCAGAATACTACGAGCAGTACTTC
TRBJ2-7	.	.	TRBV6-5	CASALTNYEQYF	TGTGCCTCTGCCCTGACCAACTACGAGCAGTACTTC
TRBJ1-1	.	.	TRBV28	CASNRGGGNTEAFF	TGTGCCAGCAACCGCGGGGGGGGGAACACTGAAGCTTTCTTT
TRBJ2-1	.	TRBD2	TRBV5-1	CASSLVASGNYNEQFF	TGCGCCAGCAGCTTGGTGGCTAGCGGGAACTACAATGAGCAGTTCTTC